A single sample gave rise to the 25 T cell receptor beta chains below, sequenced in a study of cytomegalovirus exposure and HLA in healthy donors. The PCR made use of 60 Vbeta and 13 Jbeta primers. Sequenced by immunoSEQ multiplex PCR; TCRdb stores in-frame clones only, minus some. Recorded for this sample: 70,000 or so clones. Material: PBMCs. These receptors were collected from a boy under 18 in good health and CMV-seronegative.

The chain joins TRBV7-2 to TRBJ1-5; D gene ambiguous. CDR3 length: 12 amino acids. Germline-derived CDR1 and CDR2 are SGHTA and FQGNSA. The V end lost 3 bases, the J end lost 10 bases, and 10 bases lay between the germline ends. The CDR3 here is CASSLPPGPQHF. The CDR3 DNA sequence: TGTGCCAGCAGCTTGCCCCCGGGACCCCAGCATTTT.

The chain employs TRBV7-3 and TRBJ2-2; no definite D call. Germline V gene lookup returns CDR1 SGHTA and CDR2 FQGTGA. Trimming shortened V by 5 bases and J by 0 bases, and 7 bases separated the two germline ends. This CDR3 is built from 14 residues. CDR3 protein: CASSIGANTGELFF. The CDR3 DNA follows: TGTGCCAGCAGCATAGGAGCGAACACCGGGGAGCTGTTTTTT.

This chain joins TRBV29-1 and TRBJ2-1, with unresolved D. Germline V gene data show CDR1 as SQVTM and CDR2 as ANQGSEA. This CDR3 is built from 12 residues. The ends were cut back, 5 bases at V and 3 bases at J, with 8 bases in the middle. The CDR3 region has the DNA TGCAGCGTTCCACTTGACTACAATGAGCAGTTCTTC. As protein: CSVPLDYNEQFF.

The chain joins TRBV6-5 to TRBJ2-3; D gene uncertain. The V end was cut by 7 bases, the J end by 2 bases, with 13 bases between. Germline V gene data show CDR1 as MNHEY and CDR2 as SVGAGI. The CDR3 consists of 14 residues. CDR3 residues: CASTRSRNTDTQYF. In DNA form, the CDR3 reads TGTGCCAGCACCCGTAGCAGAAACACAGATACGCAGTATTTT.

DNA of the CDR3: TGCGCCAGCAGCTCACAGCCGAACACTGAAGCTTTCTTT. Amino acids: CASSSQPNTEAFF. The chain recombines TRBV4-1 with TRBJ1-1, with unresolved D. Germline V gene sequence: CDR1 MGHRA, CDR2 YSYEKL. This CDR3 region has 13 residues. V lost 5 bases and J lost 1, with 8 bases in between.

This chain links TRBV10-3 with TRBJ2-4, with D possibly matching TRBD2 (6 bases). Germline V gene sequence: CDR1 ENHRY, CDR2 SYGVKD. The CDR3 spans 17 residues. V was clipped by 2 bases and J by 3 bases, with 17 bases between them. The CDR3 nucleotides read TGTGCCATCAGTGAGAGGGGAAGTCAGGGAGGCAAAAACATTCAGTACTTC. Its translation is CAISERGSQGGKNIQYF.

J is TRBJ1-5 and V is TRBV7-2; 12 nucleotides line up with TRBD1. After removal of 4 bases from V and 7 bases from J, the junction contained 5 bases not matched to a gene. CDR1 SGHTA and CDR2 FQGNSA come from the germline V gene. This CDR3 comprises 15 residues. CDR3 region: CASSSGQGARQPQHF. DNA for the CDR3: TGTGCCAGCAGCTCGGGACAGGGGGCTCGACAGCCCCAGCATTTT.

V usage is TRBV7-5 and J usage is TRBJ1-5; the table's D call TRBD1 went unverified against the DNA. TRBV7-5 is labeled a pseudogene. This CDR3 spans 18 amino acids. The CDR3 region has the DNA TGTGTCAGAAGCTTAGCGGGAGACAGGAATAGCAGGGATCAGCCCCAGCATTTT. Translated, it gives CVRSLAGDRNSRDQPQHF.

The CDR3 spells CSVGQGSSYGYTF. The CDR3 DNA reads TGCAGCGTGGGACAGGGGTCCTCATATGGCTACACCTTC. The chain combines TRBV29-1 with TRBJ1-2, with 10 nucleotides matching TRBD1. J lost 5 bases, V lost 6 bases, and 6 bases had no gene match. Germline loops: CDR1 SQVTM, CDR2 ANQGSEA. The CDR3 has 13 amino acids.

This rearrangement joins TRBV23-1 to TRBJ1-2, with a possible D match to TRBD1 (5 bases). TRBV23-1 counts as an open reading frame of uncertain function. The CDR3 loop spans 15 amino acids. Between the trimmed V and J ends, which lost 2 bases and 4 bases, there was a span of 14 bases. The chain's CDR3 is CASSQPHGASYGYTF. The DNA of the CDR3 is TGCGCCAGCAGTCAACCCCATGGGGCCAGCTATGGCTACACCTTC.

This chain connects TRBV30 to TRBJ1-1; D not certain. V lost 0 bases, J lost 1 base, and 9 bases lay in between. The CDR3 has 14 amino acids. Germline loops: CDR1 GTSNPN, CDR2 SVGIG (reference sequence). The CDR3 spells CAWSVLRPNTEAFF. Here the CDR3 DNA reads TGTGCCTGGAGTGTCTTGCGCCCGAACACTGAAGCTTTCTTT.

The chain is built from TRBV19 and TRBJ1-5, with a tentative D call TRBD1 (6 bases). CDR1 LNHDA and CDR2 SQIVND come from the germline V gene (reference sequence). The length of the CDR3 is 15 residues. V was shortened by 4 bases and J by 6 bases, with 16 bases between the two germline ends. For the CDR3, the DNA is TGTGCCAGTAGTAGTAATACAGGGAACCTTCAGCCCCAGCATTTT. Protein sequence: CASSSNTGNLQPQHF.

The rearrangement joins TRBV23-1 to TRBJ2-7; D unresolved. TRBV23-1 is treated as an ORF (open reading frame) with a function not yet certain. This CDR3 has 16 amino acids. Trimming took 0 bases from V and 2 from J, leaving 14 bases between them. For the CDR3, the DNA is TGCGCCAGCAGTCAATCGCCCTCCGAGGAACCCTACGAGCAGTACTTC. It yields the protein CASSQSPSEEPYEQYF.

The chain uses TRBV19 and TRBJ2-1; 16 nucleotides match TRBD2. The CDR3 extends over 16 amino acids. V trimming: 5 bases; J trimming: 9 bases; junction bases outside the gene matches: 7. The germline gives CDR1 LNHDA, CDR2 SQIVND (reference sequence). CDR3 sequence: CASSPGTSGRAFEQFF. The CDR3 DNA reads as TGTGCCAGTAGTCCGGGGACTAGCGGGAGGGCCTTTGAGCAGTTCTTC. Filled out from reference TRBV19 and TRBJ2-1, the complete variable domain reads DGGITQSPKYLFRKEGQNVTLSCEQNLNHDAMYWYRQDPGQGLRLIYYSQIVNDFQKGDIAEGYSVSREKKESFPLTVTSAQKNPTAFYLCASSPGTSGRAFEQFFGPGTRLTVL.

The chain is built from TRBV11-2 and TRBJ1-3, with D perhaps TRBD1 (6 bases). This CDR3 has 14 residues. Trimming removed 4 bases at V and 4 bases at J, with 11 bases between. Germline assignment: CDR1 SGHAT and CDR2 FQNNGV. The CDR3 bases are TGTGCCAGCAGCTCCCGGACAGCCGGAAACACCATATATTTT. Its translation is CASSSRTAGNTIYF.

The V gene is TRBV30, the J gene TRBJ1-5, with 11 bases lining up with TRBD1. V gave up 2 bases and J gave up 4 bases; unmatched junction bases: 4. The CDR3 is 15 residues long. Germline V gene sequence: CDR1 GTSNPN, CDR2 SVGIG (reference sequence). The CDR3 loop is CAWSLGQGANQPQHF. DNA for the CDR3: TGTGCCTGGAGTTTAGGACAGGGGGCAAATCAGCCCCAGCATTTT.

This chain connects TRBV19 to TRBJ2-4; 8 bases are shared with TRBD2. The CDR3 is made up of 16 amino acids. The germline V gene has CDR1 LNHDA and CDR2 SQIVND (reference sequence). The V segment lost 1 base and the J segment 3 bases; nucleotides outside the gene matches: 5. CDR3 sequence reads: CASSIASRGDKNIQYF. The CDR3 bases are TGTGCCAGTAGTATAGCATCGCGGGGGGACAAAAACATTCAGTACTTC.

Here the CDR3 reads CASGGVGTEAFF. CDR3 in DNA: TGTGCCAGCGGAGGGGTGGGCACTGAAGCTTTCTTT. The V call is TRBV7-9, the J call TRBJ1-1; perhaps TRBD1 as D (5 bases). This CDR3 has 12 amino acids. Germline values: CDR1 SEHNR, CDR2 FQNEAQ (reference sequence). Trimming left V 8 bases short and J 4 bases short, with 11 bases between. Full variable domain (missing parts from reference TRBV7-9 and TRBJ1-1): DTGVSQNPRHKITKRGQNVTFRCDPISEHNRLYWYRQTLGQGPEFLTYFQNEAQLEKSRLLSDRFSAERPKGSFSTLEIQRTEQGDSAMYLCASGGVGTEAFFGQGTRLTVV.

For the CDR3, the DNA is TGTGCCTGGAGTGTAAACAGGGCCTCCTATGGCTACACCTTC. Translated, it gives CAWSVNRASYGYTF. This chain connects TRBV30 to TRBJ1-2; tentative D call: TRBD1 (6 bases). The CDR3 sequence is 14 residues long. V gave up 0 bases and J gave up 4 bases, with 12 bases separating them. Germline CDR1 reads GTSNPN; CDR2 reads SVGIG (reference sequence).

The chain uses TRBV5-1 and TRBJ2-7, with 9 bases lining up with TRBD1. Trimming cost V 4 bases and J 12 bases; bases outside gene matches: 11. This CDR3 has 13 residues. Per the germline V gene, CDR1 is SGHRS and CDR2 is YFSETQ. The CDR3 loop is CASSENSGTGRYF. The DNA of the CDR3 is TGCGCCAGCAGCGAAAACTCCGGGACAGGGAGGTACTTC. Drawing the rest from reference TRBV5-1 and TRBJ2-7, the complete variable domain is KAGVTQTPRYLIKTRGQQVTLSCSPISGHRSVSWYQQTPGQGLQFLFEYFSETQRNKGNFPGRFSGRQFSNSRSEMNVSTLELGDSALYLCASSENSGTGRYFGPGTRLTVT.

This rearrangement joins TRBV7-2 to TRBJ1-1; 7 bases map to TRBD1. CDR3 length: 13 amino acids. The V gene's germline CDR1 is SGHTA and CDR2 FQGNSA. J gave up 5 bases and V 3 bases, and 3 bases lay outside the gene matches. CDR3: CASSFGTATEAFF. CDR3 DNA sequence: TGTGCCAGCAGCTTCGGGACAGCGACTGAAGCTTTCTTT. The full variable domain, in which reference TRBV7-2 and TRBJ1-1 provide the parts outside the CDR3, is GAGVSQSPSNKVTEKGKDVELRCDPISGHTALYWYRQSLGQGLEFLIYFQGNSAPDKSGLPSDRFSAERTGGSVSTLTIQRTQQEDSAVYLCASSFGTATEAFFGQGTRLTVV.

The chain joins TRBV5-4 to TRBJ1-1; unclear D gene. The CDR3 contains 14 residues. V dropped 2 bases and J dropped 2 bases, with 10 bases sitting between them. Germline V gene sequence: CDR1 SGHNT, CDR2 YYREEE (reference sequence). This CDR3 reads CASSFGRENTEAFF. In DNA, the CDR3 is TGTGCCAGCAGCTTCGGGAGAGAAAACACTGAAGCTTTCTTT.

For the CDR3, the DNA is TGTGCCAGCAGCCCCCTACCAGCGTCGACCTACGAGCAGTACTTC. Its protein is CASSPLPASTYEQYF. The chain has TRBV7-9 and TRBJ2-7; the D is unclear. Germline V gives CDR1 SEHNR, CDR2 FQNEAQ (reference sequence). V was shortened by 5 bases and J by 2 bases, with 16 bases between the two germline ends. This CDR3 is 15 amino acids long. Full variable domain (remainder filled in from reference TRBV7-9 and TRBJ2-7): DTGVSQNPRHKITKRGQNVTFRCDPISEHNRLYWYRQTLGQGPEFLTYFQNEAQLEKSRLLSDRFSAERPKGSFSTLEIQRTEQGDSAMYLCASSPLPASTYEQYFGPGTRLTVT.

This chain connects TRBV6-4 to TRBJ2-3; 10 nucleotides match TRBD2. CDR1 is MRHNA, CDR2 SNTAGT, per germline. Losses at the gene ends were 6 bases for V and 1 base for J; bases not matched to a gene: 4. The CDR3 length is 15 residues. The CDR3 DNA reads as TGTGCCAGCAGGAGGACTAGCGGCCGCACAGATACGCAGTATTTT. The encoded protein is CASRRTSGRTDTQYF.

The chain links TRBV6-5 to TRBJ1-2; TRBD1 matches 10 bases. Per the germline V gene, CDR1 is MNHEY and CDR2 is SVGAGI. The CDR3 runs 15 residues. Trimming took 6 bases from V and 5 from J; bases not matched to a gene: 9. CDR3 sequence: CASSRDRGRGYGYTF. The CDR3 region has the DNA TGTGCCAGCAGCCGAGACAGGGGGCGTGGGTATGGCTACACCTTC.